This T cell receptor beta chain was profiled in a study of T cells in localized non-small cell lung cancer. Regarding the study as a whole: Highest T cell clonality was seen in uninvolved adjacent lung, surpassing that measured in tumor. Prolonged overall survival went with higher T cell density in the blood. There were a median around 57 of the top 100 tumor clones appearing in adjacent lung. Heterogeneity cannot be ruled out, as sequencing used one tumor region only.

The repertoire was sequenced with immunoSEQ multiplex PCR; TCRdb's copy has only in-frame clones and lacks some. The sample consists of 23,000 or so clones, 92% of them appearing once. With 2 bases removed from V and 2 bases from J, the gap between germline ends came to 6 bases. The CDR3 has 14 amino acids. Germline V CDR1 and CDR2: SGHTA, FQGTGA. Concerning this clone itself: Its antigen is not identified.

The source is a man aged 40 to 70 with stage III squamous cell lung carcinoma. This specimen consisted of peripheral blood, obtained before any cancer treatment. J is TRBJ2-2 and V is TRBV7-3; D not resolved. In DNA form, the CDR3 reads TGTGCCAGCAGCTTAGGTCGTAACACCGGGGAGCTGTTTTTT. Translated, it gives CASSLGRNTGELFF.